This T cell receptor (beta chain) came from a study of blood T cell repertoires in COVID-19. Study background: Researchers got acute and convalescent COVID-19 samples from the United States, Italy and Spain. PBMCs, B-cell-depleted T cells, or T cells provided the cDNA or gDNA that made up the material.

Original methodology: Reference gene primers were amplified, and this amplification served to estimate nucleated cell counts. Clones were read by immunoSEQ multiplex PCR, and TCRdb kept only the in-frame ones, dropping some. That table supplies the V and J calls and clone size; D and trimming were determined from the DNA. The repertoire holds more than 200,000 clones, with approximately 86% as singletons. This CDR3 is built from 18 residues. J gave up 7 bases and V 1 base, and 15 bases lay outside the gene matches. From germline, CDR1 is MGHRA and CDR2 YSYEKL. The source of this sequence is a man in his thirties or forties with active or convalescent COVID-19. Sequenced input: peripheral blood. J is TRBJ1-1 and V is TRBV4-1; TRBD1 matches 10 bases. The CDR3 reads CASSQAGTGEPGFSEAFF. CDR3 nucleotide sequence: TGCGCCAGCAGCCAAGCGGGGACAGGGGAGCCCGGGTTTAGTGAAGCTTTCTTT.